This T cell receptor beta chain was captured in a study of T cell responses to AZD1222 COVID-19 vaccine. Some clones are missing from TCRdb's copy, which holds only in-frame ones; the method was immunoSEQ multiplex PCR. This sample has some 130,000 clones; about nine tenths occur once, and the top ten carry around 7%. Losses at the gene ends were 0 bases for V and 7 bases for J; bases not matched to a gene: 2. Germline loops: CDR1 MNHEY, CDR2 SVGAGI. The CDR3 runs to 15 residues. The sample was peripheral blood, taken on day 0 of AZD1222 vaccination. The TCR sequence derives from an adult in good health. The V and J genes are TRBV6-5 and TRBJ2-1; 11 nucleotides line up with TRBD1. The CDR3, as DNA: TGTGCCAGCAGTTACTCGGGACAGGGGGTGAATGAGCAGTTCTTC. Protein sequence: CASSYSGQGVNEQFF.